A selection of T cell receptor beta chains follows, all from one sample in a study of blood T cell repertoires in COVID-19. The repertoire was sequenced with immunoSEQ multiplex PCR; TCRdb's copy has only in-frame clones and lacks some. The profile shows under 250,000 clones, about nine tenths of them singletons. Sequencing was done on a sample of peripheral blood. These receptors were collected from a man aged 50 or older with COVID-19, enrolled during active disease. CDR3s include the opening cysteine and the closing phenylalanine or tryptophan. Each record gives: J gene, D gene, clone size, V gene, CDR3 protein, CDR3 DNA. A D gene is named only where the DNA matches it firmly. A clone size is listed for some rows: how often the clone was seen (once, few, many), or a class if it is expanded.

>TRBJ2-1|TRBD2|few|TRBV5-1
CASSLVGGRVDEQFF
TGCGCCAGCAGCTTGGTGGGCGGGAGGGTGGATGAGCAGTTCTTC
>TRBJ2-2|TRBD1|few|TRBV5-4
CASSHRDRHTGELFF
TGTGCCAGCAGCCATCGGGACAGGCACACCGGGGAGCTGTTTTTT
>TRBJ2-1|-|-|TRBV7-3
CASSLRQTSYNEQFF
TGTGCCAGCAGCTTACGACAGACCTCCTACAATGAGCAGTTCTTC
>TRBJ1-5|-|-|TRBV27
CASSLSRVGGNQPQHF
TGTGCCAGCAGTTTATCGAGGGTAGGAGGCAATCAGCCCCAGCATTTT
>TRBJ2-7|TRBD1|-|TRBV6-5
CASSRTGAETYEQYF
TGTGCCAGCAGTCGGACAGGAGCCGAAACCTACGAGCAGTACTTC
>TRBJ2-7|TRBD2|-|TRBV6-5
CASSYSGGGPHEQYF
TGTGCCAGCAGTTACTCGGGGGGAGGGCCCCACGAGCAGTACTTC
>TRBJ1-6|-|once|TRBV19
CASSNRQSYNSPLHF
TGTGCCAGTAGTAACCGACAGTCATATAATTCACCCCTCCACTTT
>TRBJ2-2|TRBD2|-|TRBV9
CASTLGGNSNTGELFF
TGTGCCAGCACCTTGGGGGGGAATTCAAACACCGGGGAGCTGTTTTTT
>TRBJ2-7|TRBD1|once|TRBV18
CASSPGQGREQYF
TGTGCCAGCTCACCAGGACAGGGGCGCGAGCAGTACTTC
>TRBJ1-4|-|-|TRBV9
CASSRAGETNEKLFF
TGTGCCAGCAGCCGCGCCGGGGAGACTAATGAAAAACTGTTTTTT
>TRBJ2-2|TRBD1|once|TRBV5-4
CASTTGQGTNTGELFF
TGTGCCAGCACTACCGGACAGGGAACGAACACCGGGGAGCTGTTTTTT
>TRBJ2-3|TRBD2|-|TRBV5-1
CASSPLAGAADTQYF
TGCGCCAGCAGCCCTCTAGCGGGGGCCGCAGATACGCAGTATTTT
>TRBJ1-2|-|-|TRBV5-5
CASSSVFGGTLDGYTF
TGTGCCAGCAGCTCAGTCTTCGGGGGTACGTTAGATGGCTACACCTTC
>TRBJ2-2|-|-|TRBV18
CASSESTGELFF
TGTGCCAGCTCAGAGAGCACCGGGGAGCTGTTTTTT
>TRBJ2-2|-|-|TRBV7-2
CASSSRTANTGELFF
TGTGCCAGCAGCTCCCGGACAGCGAACACCGGGGAGCTGTTTTTT
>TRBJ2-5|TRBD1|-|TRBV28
CASRIEGQGQETQYF
TGTGCCAGCAGGATAGAGGGACAGGGGCAAGAGACCCAGTACTTC
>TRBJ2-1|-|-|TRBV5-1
CASSANRGHHEQFF
TGCGCCAGCAGCGCTAACCGTGGTCACCATGAGCAGTTCTTC
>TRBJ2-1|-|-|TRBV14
CASSLRTTNAYNEQFF
TGTGCCAGCAGCCTTAGGACAACTAATGCGTACAATGAGCAGTTCTTC
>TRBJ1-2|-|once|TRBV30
CAWSVSGTPNYGYTF
TGTGCCTGGAGTGTCTCCGGGACACCGAACTATGGCTACACCTTC